This T cell receptor (beta chain) was retrieved from a study of shared clonotypes between healthy human individuals. CDR1 and CDR2 from the germline V gene are SQVTM and ANQGSEA. Losses at the gene ends were 4 bases for V and 2 bases for J; bases not matched to a gene: 4. This CDR3 is 14 amino acids long. Nashville, Tennessee was home to all donors, who were Caucasian adults. Each unsorted sample relied on 100 million or so PBMCs as its source of genomic DNA. This clone was picked up many times. Profiling relied on immunoSEQ multiplex PCR, and the TCRdb table lists in-frame clones only, not all of them. The table has about 450,000 clones, more than 75% seen once; the top ten hold roughly 13%.

The receptor's source is a woman between 35 and 50 years old in good health. Some clones in this sample may be carry-over from other donors' samples. Source material: PBMCs. This chain joins TRBV29-1 and TRBJ2-2; 7 bases align to TRBD1. The CDR3 sequence: CSVVRTGNTGELFF. The CDR3 bases are TGCAGCGTTGTTAGGACAGGAAACACCGGGGAGCTGTTTTTT.